The subject of this entry is one TCR beta chain. No antigen is known for it. Libraries were prepared by immunoSEQ multiplex PCR; TCRdb keeps only in-frame clonotypes and omits some of them. The sample shows about 170,000 clones, 85% to 90% of them seen only once. The data belong to a study of T cell responses to AZD1222 COVID-19 vaccine. This CDR3 is built from 14 residues. The germline V gene has CDR1 LGHDT and CDR2 YNNKEL (reference sequence). V gave up 3 bases and J gave up 9 bases; unmatched junction bases: 8. Findings of the study overall: With dominance at 160-218 and 743-854, vaccine-associated CD4 TCRs spanned spike.

Material: peripheral blood, obtained on day 0 of AZD1222 vaccination. The chain has TRBV3-1 (or the pseudogene TRBV3-2) and TRBJ2-4; 7 positions agree with TRBD1. This TCR was sampled from an adult in good health. CDR3 loop: CASSQAGPGGIQYF. CDR3 DNA: TGTGCCAGCAGCCAGGCAGGGCCAGGGGGCATTCAGTACTTC.